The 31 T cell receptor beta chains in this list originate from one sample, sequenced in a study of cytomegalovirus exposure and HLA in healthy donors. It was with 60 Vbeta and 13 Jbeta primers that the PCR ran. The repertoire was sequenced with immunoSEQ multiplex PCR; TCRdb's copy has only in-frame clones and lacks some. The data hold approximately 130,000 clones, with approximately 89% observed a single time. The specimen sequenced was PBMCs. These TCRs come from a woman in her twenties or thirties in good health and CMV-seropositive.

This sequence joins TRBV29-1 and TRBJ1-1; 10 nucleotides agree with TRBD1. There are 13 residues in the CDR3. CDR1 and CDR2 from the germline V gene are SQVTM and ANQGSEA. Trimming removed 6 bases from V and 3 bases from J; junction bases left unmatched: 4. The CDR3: CSVRTGGDTEAFF. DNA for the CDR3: TGCAGCGTGAGGACAGGGGGGGACACTGAAGCTTTCTTT.

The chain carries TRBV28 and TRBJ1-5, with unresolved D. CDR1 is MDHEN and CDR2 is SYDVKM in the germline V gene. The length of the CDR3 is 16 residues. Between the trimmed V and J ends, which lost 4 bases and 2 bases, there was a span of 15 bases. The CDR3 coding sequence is TGTGCCAGCAGTTCTTCACCGGGGATAGGCAATCAGCCCCAGCATTTT. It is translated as CASSSSPGIGNQPQHF.

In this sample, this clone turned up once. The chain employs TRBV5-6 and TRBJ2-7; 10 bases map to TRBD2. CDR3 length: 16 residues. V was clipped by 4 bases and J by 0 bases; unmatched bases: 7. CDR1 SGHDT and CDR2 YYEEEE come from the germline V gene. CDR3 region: CASSIRTSGISYEQYF. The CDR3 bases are TGTGCCAGCAGCATACGGACTAGCGGCATCTCCTACGAGCAGTACTTC. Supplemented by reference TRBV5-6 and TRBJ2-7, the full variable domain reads DAGVTQSPTHLIKTRGQQVTLRCSPKSGHDTVSWYQQALGQGPQFIFQYYEEEERQRGNFPDRFSGHQFPNYSSELNVNALLLGDSALYLCASSIRTSGISYEQYFGPGTRLTVT.

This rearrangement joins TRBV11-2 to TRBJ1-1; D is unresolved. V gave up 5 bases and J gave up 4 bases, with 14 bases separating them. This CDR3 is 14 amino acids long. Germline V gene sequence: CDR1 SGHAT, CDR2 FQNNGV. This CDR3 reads CASSLGRGPTEAFF. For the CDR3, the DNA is TGTGCCAGCAGCCTTGGCCGGGGTCCCACTGAAGCTTTCTTT.

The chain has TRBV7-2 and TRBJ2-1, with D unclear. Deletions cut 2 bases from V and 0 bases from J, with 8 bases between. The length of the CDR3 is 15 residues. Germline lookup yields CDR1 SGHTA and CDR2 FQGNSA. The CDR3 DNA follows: TGTGCCAGCAGCTTAAACGCAGTCTCCTACAATGAGCAGTTCTTC. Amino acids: CASSLNAVSYNEQFF.

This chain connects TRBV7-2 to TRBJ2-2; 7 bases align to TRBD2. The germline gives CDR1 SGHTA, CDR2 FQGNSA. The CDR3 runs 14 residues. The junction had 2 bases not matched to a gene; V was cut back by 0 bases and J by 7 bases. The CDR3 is CASSLAGGIGELFF. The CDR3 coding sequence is TGTGCCAGCAGCTTAGCGGGAGGGATCGGGGAGCTGTTTTTT.

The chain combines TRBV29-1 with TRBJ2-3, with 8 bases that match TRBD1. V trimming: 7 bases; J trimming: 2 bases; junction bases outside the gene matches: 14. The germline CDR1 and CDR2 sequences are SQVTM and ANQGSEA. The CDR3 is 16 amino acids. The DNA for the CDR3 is TGCAGCGCCTTAACGTGGGACAGGACCTACACAGATACGCAGTATTTT. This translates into CSALTWDRTYTDTQYF.

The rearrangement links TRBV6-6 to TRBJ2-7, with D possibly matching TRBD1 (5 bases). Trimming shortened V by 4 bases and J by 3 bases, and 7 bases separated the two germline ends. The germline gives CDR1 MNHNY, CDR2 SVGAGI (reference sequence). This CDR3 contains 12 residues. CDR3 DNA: TGTGCCAGCAGTTGGACATTCTACGAGCAGTACTTC. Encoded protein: CASSWTFYEQYF.

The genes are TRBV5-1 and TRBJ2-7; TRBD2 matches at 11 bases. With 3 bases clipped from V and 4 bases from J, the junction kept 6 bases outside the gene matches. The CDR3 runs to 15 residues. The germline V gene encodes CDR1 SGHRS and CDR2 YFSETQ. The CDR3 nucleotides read TGCGCCAGCAGCTCCCTTAGCGGGGGGGAGTACGAGCAGTACTTC. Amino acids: CASSSLSGGEYEQYF.

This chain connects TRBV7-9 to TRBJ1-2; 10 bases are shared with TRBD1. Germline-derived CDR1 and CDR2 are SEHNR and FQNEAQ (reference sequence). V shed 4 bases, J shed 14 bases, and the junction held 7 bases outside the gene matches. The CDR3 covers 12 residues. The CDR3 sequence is CASSSRDRGCTF. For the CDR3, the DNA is TGTGCCAGCAGCTCCCGGGACAGGGGTTGTACCTTC.

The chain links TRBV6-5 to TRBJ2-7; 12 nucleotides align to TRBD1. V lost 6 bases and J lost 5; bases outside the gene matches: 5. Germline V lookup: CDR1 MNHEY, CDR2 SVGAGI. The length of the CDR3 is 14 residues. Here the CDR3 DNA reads TGTGCCAGCAGCCTCGGGACAGGGGGCAACGAGCAGTACTTC. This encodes CASSLGTGGNEQYF.

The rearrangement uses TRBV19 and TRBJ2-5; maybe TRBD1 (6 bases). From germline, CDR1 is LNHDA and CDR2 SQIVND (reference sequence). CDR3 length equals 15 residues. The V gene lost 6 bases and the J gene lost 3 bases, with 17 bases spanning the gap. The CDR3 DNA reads TGTGCCAGTAGATACCGGGACACGCAGAAAGAGACCCAGTACTTC. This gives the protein CASRYRDTQKETQYF.

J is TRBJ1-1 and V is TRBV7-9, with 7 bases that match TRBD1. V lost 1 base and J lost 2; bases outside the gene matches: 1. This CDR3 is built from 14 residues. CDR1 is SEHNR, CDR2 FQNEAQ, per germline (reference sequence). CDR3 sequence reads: CASSLDRGNTEAFF. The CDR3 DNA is TGTGCCAGCAGCTTAGACAGGGGAAACACTGAAGCTTTCTTT.

CDR3 protein: CASSEGQGPTNEKLFF. CDR3 nucleotides: TGCGCCAGCAGCGAGGGACAGGGGCCAACTAATGAAAAACTGTTTTTT. The gene calls are TRBV5-1 and TRBJ1-4, with 10 bases fitting TRBD1. Trimming took 4 bases from V and 0 from J; bases not matched to a gene: 3. CDR1 and CDR2 (germline): SGHRS, YFSETQ. The CDR3 is 16 amino acids.

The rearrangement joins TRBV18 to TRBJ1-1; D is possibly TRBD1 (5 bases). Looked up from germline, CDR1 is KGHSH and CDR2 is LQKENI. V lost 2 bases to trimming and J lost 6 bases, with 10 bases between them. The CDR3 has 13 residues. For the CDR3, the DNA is TGTGCCAGCTCACCAACAGGTCCCTCTGAAGCTTTCTTT. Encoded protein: CASSPTGPSEAFF.

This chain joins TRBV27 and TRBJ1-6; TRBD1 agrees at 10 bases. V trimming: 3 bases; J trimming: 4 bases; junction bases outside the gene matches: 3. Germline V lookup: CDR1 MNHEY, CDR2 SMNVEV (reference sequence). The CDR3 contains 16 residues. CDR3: CASSLWGQGYNSPLHF. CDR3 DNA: TGTGCCAGCAGTTTGTGGGGACAGGGGTATAATTCACCCCTCCACTTT.

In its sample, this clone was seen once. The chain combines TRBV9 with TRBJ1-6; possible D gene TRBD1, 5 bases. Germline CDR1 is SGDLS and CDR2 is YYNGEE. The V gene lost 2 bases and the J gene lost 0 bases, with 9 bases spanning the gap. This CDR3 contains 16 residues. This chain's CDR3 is CASSVGGSSYNSPLHF. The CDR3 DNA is TGTGCCAGCAGCGTCGGGGGGAGCTCCTATAATTCACCCCTCCACTTT. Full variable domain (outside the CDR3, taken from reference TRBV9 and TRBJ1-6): DSGVTQTPKHLITATGQRVTLRCSPRSGDLSVYWYQQSLDQGLQFLIQYYNGEERAKGNILERFSAQQFPDLHSELNLSSLELGDSALYFCASSVGGSSYNSPLHFGNGTRLTVT.

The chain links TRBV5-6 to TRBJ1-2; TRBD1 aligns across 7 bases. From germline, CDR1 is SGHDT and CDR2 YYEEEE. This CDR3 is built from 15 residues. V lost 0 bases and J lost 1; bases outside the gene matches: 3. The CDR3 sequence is CASSLGAGGNYGYTF. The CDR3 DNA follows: TGTGCCAGCAGCTTGGGTGCAGGGGGTAACTATGGCTACACCTTC.

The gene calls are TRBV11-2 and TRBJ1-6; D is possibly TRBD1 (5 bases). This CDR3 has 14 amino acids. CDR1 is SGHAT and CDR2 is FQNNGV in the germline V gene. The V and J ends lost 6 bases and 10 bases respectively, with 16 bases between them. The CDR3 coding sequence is TGTGCCAGCAGTCCTGGGGGGGGGTGGTCACCCCTCCACTTT. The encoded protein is CASSPGGGWSPLHF.

The chain's CDR3 is CAWSGGGASNQPQHF. DNA of the CDR3: TGTGCCTGGAGTGGGGGAGGCGCTAGCAATCAGCCCCAGCATTTT. The rearrangement joins TRBV30 to TRBJ1-5; D remains ambiguous. The CDR3 contains 15 residues. Deletions cut 1 base from V and 0 bases from J, with 10 bases between. Germline loops: CDR1 GTSNPN, CDR2 SVGIG (reference sequence).

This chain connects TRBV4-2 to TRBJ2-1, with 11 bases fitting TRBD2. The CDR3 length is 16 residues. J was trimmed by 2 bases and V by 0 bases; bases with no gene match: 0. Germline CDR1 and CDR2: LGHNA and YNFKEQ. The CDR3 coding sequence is TGTGCCAGCAGCCAAGAACTAGCGGGGGCCTACAATGAGCAGTTCTTC. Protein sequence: CASSQELAGAYNEQFF.

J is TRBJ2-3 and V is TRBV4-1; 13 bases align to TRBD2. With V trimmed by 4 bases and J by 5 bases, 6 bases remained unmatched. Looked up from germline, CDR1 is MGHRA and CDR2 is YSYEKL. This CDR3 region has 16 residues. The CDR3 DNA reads TGCGCCAGCAGCCTGCCGGGACTAGCGGGACTAGATACGCAGTATTTT. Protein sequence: CASSLPGLAGLDTQYF.

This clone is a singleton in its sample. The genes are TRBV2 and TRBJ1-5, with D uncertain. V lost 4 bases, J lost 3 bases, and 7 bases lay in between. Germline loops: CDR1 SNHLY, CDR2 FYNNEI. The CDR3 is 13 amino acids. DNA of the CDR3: TGTGCCAGCAGTGTGGAGGACAATCAGCCCCAGCATTTT. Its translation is CASSVEDNQPQHF.

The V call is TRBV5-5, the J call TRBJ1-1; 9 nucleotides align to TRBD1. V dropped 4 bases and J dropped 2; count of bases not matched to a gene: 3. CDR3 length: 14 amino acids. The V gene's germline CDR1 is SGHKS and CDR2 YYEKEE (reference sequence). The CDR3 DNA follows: TGTGCCAGCAGCCCGGGACAGGGAAACACTGAAGCTTTCTTT. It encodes CASSPGQGNTEAFF.

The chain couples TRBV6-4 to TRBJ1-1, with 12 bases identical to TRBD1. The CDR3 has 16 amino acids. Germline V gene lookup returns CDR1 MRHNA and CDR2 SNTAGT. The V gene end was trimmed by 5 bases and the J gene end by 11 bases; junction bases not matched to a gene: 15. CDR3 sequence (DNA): TGTGCCAGCAGTCCAGCCTCGGGGACAGGGGGCCAGGCGGCTTTCTTT. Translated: CASSPASGTGGQAAFF.

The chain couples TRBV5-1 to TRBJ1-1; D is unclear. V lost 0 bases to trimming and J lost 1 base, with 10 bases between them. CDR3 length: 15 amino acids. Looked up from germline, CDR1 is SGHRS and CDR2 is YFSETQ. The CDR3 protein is CASSLAGGGNTEAFF. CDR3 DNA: TGCGCCAGCAGCTTGGCAGGTGGAGGGAACACTGAAGCTTTCTTT.

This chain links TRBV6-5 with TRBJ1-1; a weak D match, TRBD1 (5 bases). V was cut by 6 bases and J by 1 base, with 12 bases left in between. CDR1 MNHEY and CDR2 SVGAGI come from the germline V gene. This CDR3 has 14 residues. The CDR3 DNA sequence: TGTGCCAGCAGCCCCCCAGGGCCGAACACTGAAGCTTTCTTT. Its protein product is CASSPPGPNTEAFF.

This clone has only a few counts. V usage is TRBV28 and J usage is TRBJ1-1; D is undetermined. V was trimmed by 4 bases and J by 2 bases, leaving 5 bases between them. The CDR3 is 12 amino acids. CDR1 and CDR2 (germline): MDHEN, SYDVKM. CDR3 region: CASSSHNTEAFF. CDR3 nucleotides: TGTGCCAGCAGTTCCCATAACACTGAAGCTTTCTTT.

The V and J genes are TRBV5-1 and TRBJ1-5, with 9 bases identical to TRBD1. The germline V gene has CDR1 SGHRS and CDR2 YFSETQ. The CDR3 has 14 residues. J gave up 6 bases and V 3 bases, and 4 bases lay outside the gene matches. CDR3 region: CASSSDRGGQPQHF. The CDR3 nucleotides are TGCGCCAGCAGCTCCGACAGGGGGGGTCAGCCCCAGCATTTT. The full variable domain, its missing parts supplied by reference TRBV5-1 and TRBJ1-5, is KAGVTQTPRYLIKTRGQQVTLSCSPISGHRSVSWYQQTPGQGLQFLFEYFSETQRNKGNFPGRFSGRQFSNSRSEMNVSTLELGDSALYLCASSSDRGGQPQHFGDGTRLSIL.

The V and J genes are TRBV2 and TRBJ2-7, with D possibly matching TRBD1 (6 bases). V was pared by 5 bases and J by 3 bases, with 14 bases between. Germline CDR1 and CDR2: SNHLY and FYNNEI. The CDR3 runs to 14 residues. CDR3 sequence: CASSPQGMSYEQYF. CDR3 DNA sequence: TGTGCCAGCAGTCCTCAGGGGATGAGCTACGAGCAGTACTTC.

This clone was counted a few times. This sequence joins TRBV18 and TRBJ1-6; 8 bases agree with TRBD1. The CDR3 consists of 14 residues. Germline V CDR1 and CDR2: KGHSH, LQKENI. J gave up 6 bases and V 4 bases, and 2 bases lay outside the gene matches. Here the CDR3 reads CASSQDRVNSPLHF. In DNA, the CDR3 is TGTGCCAGCTCACAGGACAGGGTTAATTCACCCCTCCACTTT.